The 14 T cell receptor beta chains given below trace back to one sample, sequenced in a study of technical replicates of blood from a few donors. Assay: immunoSEQ multiplex PCR; the TCRdb copy retains only in-frame clones and omits some. Altogether 78,000 or so clones are present, about nine tenths being singletons, with the ten largest covering roughly 0.38%. Sequencing was done on a sample of T cells isolated from PBMCs. Every receptor here comes from a human donor in good health. Some clones in this sample may be carry-over from other donors' samples.

The J gene is TRBJ2-3, the V gene TRBV11-3, with 13 bases that match TRBD2. Trimming took 3 bases from V and 6 from J; bases not matched to a gene: 6. The germline V gene has CDR1 SGHNT and CDR2 YENEEA. The CDR3 sequence is 16 residues long. The CDR3 bases are TGTGCCAGCAGCTTTCGAGGACTAGCGGGGGCGGATACGCAGTATTTT. This encodes CASSFRGLAGADTQYF.

The chain recombines TRBV19 with TRBJ2-2, with D possibly being TRBD1 (6 bases). V lost 7 bases and J lost 0, with 18 bases in between. The CDR3 sequence is 17 residues long. Looked up from germline, CDR1 is LNHDA and CDR2 is SQIVND (reference sequence). This chain's CDR3 is CASTDLGQPANTGELFF. For the CDR3, the DNA is TGTGCCAGTACCGATCTAGGACAGCCCGCGAACACCGGGGAGCTGTTTTTT.

The chain uses TRBV5-1 and TRBJ2-2, with 7 positions matching TRBD1. Germline V CDR1 and CDR2: SGHRS, YFSETQ. This CDR3 is built from 14 residues. V dropped 2 bases and J dropped 12; count of bases not matched to a gene: 10. As DNA, the CDR3 is TGCGCCAGCAGCTTACGAGAAAGGGGGCTTAAGCTGTTTTTT. Amino acid sequence: CASSLRERGLKLFF.

This sequence joins TRBV4-2 and TRBJ1-2, with D possibly being TRBD1 (6 bases). Germline V gene sequence: CDR1 LGHNA, CDR2 YNFKEQ. The V end lost 1 base, the J end lost 5 bases, and 14 bases lay between the germline ends. CDR3 length: 15 residues. CDR3 DNA sequence: TGTGCCAGCAGCCAAGTGGTAACAGGGCCTTATGGCTACACCTTC. It is translated as CASSQVVTGPYGYTF.

Only one count was recorded for this clone. The CDR3 region has the DNA TGCAGCGTTGCACAGGGTGCGGGAAACACCATATATTTT. Translation: CSVAQGAGNTIYF. This chain links TRBV29-1 with TRBJ1-3; D might be TRBD1 (6 bases). The germline V and J ends were trimmed by 4 bases and 4 bases, with 11 bases remaining between them. This CDR3 is 13 amino acids long. CDR1 and CDR2 (germline): SQVTM, ANQGSEA.

This clone was observed a single time. The chain recombines TRBV5-1 with TRBJ1-4; D gene uncertain. Germline-derived CDR1 and CDR2 are SGHRS and YFSETQ. The V gene lost 6 bases and the J gene lost 4 bases, with 13 bases spanning the gap. The CDR3 is 14 residues long. CDR3: CASTRNGDNEKLFF. The CDR3, as DNA: TGCGCCAGCACCCGTAACGGGGATAATGAAAAACTGTTTTTT.

This chain uses TRBV7-9 with TRBJ1-6; 9 nucleotides match TRBD1. Germline CDR1 and CDR2: SEHNR and FQNEAQ (reference sequence). This CDR3 spans 16 amino acids. J was trimmed by 14 bases and V by 4 bases; bases with no gene match: 15. For the CDR3, the DNA is TGTGCCAGCAGCTCCCCTCCGGACAGGGGAAGTTGGGCCCTCCACTTT. As protein: CASSSPPDRGSWALHF.

The gene calls are TRBV6-1 and TRBJ1-2; no clear D. Germline CDR1 is MNHNS and CDR2 is SASEGT. This CDR3 comprises 14 residues. Trimming took 1 base from V and 0 from J, leaving 6 bases between them. The CDR3 DNA reads as TGTGCCAGCAGTGAAGGAGTAGCTAACTATGGCTACACCTTC. Amino acids: CASSEGVANYGYTF.

The rearrangement uses TRBV2 and TRBJ1-1; unclear D gene. CDR3 size: 15 residues. Trimming took 7 bases from V and 0 from J, leaving 15 bases between them. Germline V CDR1 and CDR2: SNHLY, FYNNEI. CDR3 loop: CASTSHQVLNTEAFF. The CDR3 DNA is TGTGCCAGCACTTCGCACCAGGTATTGAACACTGAAGCTTTCTTT.

V usage is TRBV7-2 and J usage is TRBJ2-1; tentatively, D is TRBD1 (6 bases). The CDR3 is 15 amino acids. Germline lookup yields CDR1 SGHTA and CDR2 FQGNSA. Trimming removed 3 bases from V and 4 bases from J, with 13 bases in between. In DNA, the CDR3 is TGTGCCAGCAGCTTCAGGGGACCTATTTACAATGAGCAGTTCTTC. This translates into CASSFRGPIYNEQFF.

The chain recombines TRBV28 with TRBJ2-1; TRBD2 matches at 9 bases. The junction had 6 bases not matched to a gene; V was cut back by 4 bases and J by 5 bases. Germline assignment: CDR1 MDHEN and CDR2 SYDVKM. This CDR3 contains 15 residues. The CDR3 loop is CASSYSGGRNNEQFF. The DNA of the CDR3 is TGTGCCAGCAGTTATAGCGGGGGCCGGAACAATGAGCAGTTCTTC.

This chain links TRBV4-1 with TRBJ2-7; 8 nucleotides agree with TRBD2. Germline lookup yields CDR1 MGHRA and CDR2 YSYEKL. This CDR3 is 14 amino acids long. V was pared by 2 bases and J by 6 bases, with 6 bases of the junction left unmatched. For the CDR3, the DNA is TGCGCCAGCAGCCAACTTGGTGCGGGAGGCGAGCAGTACTTC. Amino acids: CASSQLGAGGEQYF.

The V call is TRBV6-6, the J call TRBJ1-2; 11 bases fit TRBD1. Germline V gives CDR1 MNHNY, CDR2 SVGAGI (reference sequence). J lost 4 bases, V lost 5 bases, and 9 bases had no gene match. The CDR3 covers 16 residues. CDR3 region: CASSGSGQGAFYGYTF. The DNA for the CDR3 is TGTGCCAGCAGTGGGTCCGGACAGGGGGCTTTCTATGGCTACACCTTC.

This sequence joins TRBV11-3 and TRBJ2-2, with TRBD2 matching 15 bases. From germline, CDR1 is SGHNT and CDR2 YENEEA. The CDR3 spans 20 residues. Trimming at V came to 2 bases and at J to 5 bases, leaving 12 bases not matched to a gene. CDR3 DNA: TGTGCCAGCAGCTTATCGACCGGGACTAGCGGGGGGTCGAGGACCGGGGAGCTGTTTTTT. Translating gives CASSLSTGTSGGSRTGELFF. Full variable domain (remainder filled in from reference TRBV11-3 and TRBJ2-2): EAGVVQSPRYKIIEKKQPVAFWCNPISGHNTLYWYLQNLGQGPELLIRYENEEAVDDSQLPKDRFSAERLKGVDSTLKIQPAELGDSAVYLCASSLSTGTSGGSRTGELFFGEGSRLTVL.